These 23 T cell receptor beta chains share one sample of origin, sequenced in a study of T cell responses to AZD1222 COVID-19 vaccine. Profiling relied on immunoSEQ multiplex PCR, and the TCRdb table lists in-frame clones only, not all of them. Of around 100,000 clones in the sample, around nine tenths are singletons; the top ten hold about 3.5%. The sample was peripheral blood, taken on day 0 of AZD1222 vaccination. These TCRs come from an adult in good health.

The V and J genes are TRBV27 and TRBJ2-1; D is undetermined. The CDR3 loop spans 14 amino acids. Germline CDR1 reads MNHEY; CDR2 reads SMNVEV (reference sequence). The germline V and J ends were trimmed by 6 bases and 6 bases, with 15 bases remaining between them. This CDR3 reads CASSLRRSINEQFF. For the CDR3, the DNA is TGTGCCAGCAGCTTACGCCGGAGCATCAATGAGCAGTTCTTC.

The chain is built from TRBV7-2 and TRBJ2-1; TRBD2 matches at 14 bases. The CDR3 sequence is 19 residues long. After removal of 3 bases from V and 0 bases from J, the junction contained 7 bases not matched to a gene. The germline V gene has CDR1 SGHTA and CDR2 FQGNSA. The chain's CDR3 is CASSFGLAGGKSSYNEQFF. CDR3 nucleotides: TGTGCCAGCAGCTTCGGACTAGCGGGGGGAAAGAGCTCCTACAATGAGCAGTTCTTC.

The chain couples TRBV7-2 to TRBJ1-6; 9 nucleotides align to TRBD1. J gave up 8 bases and V 4 bases, and 9 bases lay outside the gene matches. The V gene's germline CDR1 is SGHTA and CDR2 FQGNSA. This CDR3 is built from 16 residues. This CDR3 reads CASSSRDRAGDSPLHF. In DNA, the CDR3 is TGTGCCAGCAGCTCCCGGGACAGGGCCGGGGATTCACCCCTCCACTTT.

This clone occurred once. The V call is TRBV2, the J call TRBJ1-5; 7 positions agree with TRBD1. Losses at the gene ends were 6 bases for V and 7 bases for J; bases not matched to a gene: 6. The CDR3 sequence is 13 residues long. The V gene's germline CDR1 is SNHLY and CDR2 FYNNEI. Written as DNA, the CDR3 is TGTGCCAGCAGCCAGGGGGGCAGGCAGCCCCAGCATTTT. Encoded protein: CASSQGGRQPQHF.

The V call is TRBV5-4, the J call TRBJ2-7, with D unclear. The CDR3 sequence is 15 residues long. V was trimmed by 3 bases and J by 0 bases, leaving 13 bases between them. Germline loops: CDR1 SGHNT, CDR2 YYREEE (reference sequence). As DNA, the CDR3 is TGTGCCAGCAGCTACGGACCCTTGGGCTCCTACGAGCAGTACTTC. Its translation: CASSYGPLGSYEQYF.

The chain links TRBV6-2 or TRBV6-3 to TRBJ1-6; a weak D match, TRBD1 (6 bases). This CDR3 region has 20 residues. CDR1 and CDR2 from the germline V gene are MNHEY and SVGEGT. With 5 bases removed from V and 0 bases from J, the gap between germline ends came to 23 bases. In nucleotides, the CDR3 is TGTGCCAGCAGTCCAAGGGCCCGACAGGACCGATTCTCCTATAATTCACCCCTCCACTTT. It codes for CASSPRARQDRFSYNSPLHF.

The DNA of the CDR3 is TGCGCCAGCAGAATGACAGAAGAGACCCAGTACTTC. Encoded protein: CASRMTEETQYF. The rearrangement links TRBV5-1 to TRBJ2-5; D may be TRBD1 (5 bases). Trimming left V 5 bases short and J 3 bases short, with 8 bases between. This CDR3 spans 12 amino acids. Germline CDR1 reads SGHRS; CDR2 reads YFSETQ.

This clone was picked up a small number of times. This chain joins TRBV7-3 and TRBJ2-5; D unclear. The CDR3 has 15 residues. CDR1 SGHTA and CDR2 FQGTGA come from the germline V gene. Trimming removed 5 bases at V and 3 bases at J, with 16 bases between. Here the CDR3 DNA reads TGTGCCAGCAGCCCGAACAGAGGAGCCGAAGAGACCCAGTACTTC. This encodes CASSPNRGAEETQYF.

CDR3 amino acids: CAIREPRDSPYEQYF. The CDR3 region has the DNA TGTGCCATCAGGGAACCCCGGGACAGCCCCTACGAGCAGTACTTC. The chain couples TRBV10-3 to TRBJ2-7; 7 bases line up with TRBD1. J gave up 2 bases and V 6 bases, and 10 bases lay outside the gene matches. Germline V lookup: CDR1 ENHRY, CDR2 SYGVKD. This CDR3 is 15 amino acids long.

Only one count was recorded for this clone. The V gene is TRBV10-3, the J gene TRBJ1-2, with 7 bases identical to TRBD1. CDR1 is ENHRY and CDR2 is SYGVKD in the germline V gene. Trimming at V came to 2 bases and at J to 6 bases, leaving 3 bases not matched to a gene. CDR3 size: 13 residues. The CDR3 sequence is CAISEKGADGYTF. In nucleotides, the CDR3 is TGTGCCATCAGTGAGAAGGGGGCGGATGGCTACACCTTC.

The chain uses TRBV7-6 and TRBJ2-7; 10 bases are shared with TRBD1. The CDR3 consists of 14 residues. Germline V gives CDR1 SGHVS, CDR2 FNYEAQ. V was pared by 5 bases and J by 3 bases, with 4 bases of the junction left unmatched. CDR3 DNA: TGTGCCAGCAGCAACGGGGACAGGGGCTACGAGCAGTACTTC. This gives the protein CASSNGDRGYEQYF.

The V gene is TRBV3-1 (or the pseudogene TRBV3-2), the J gene TRBJ1-5, with unresolved D. Germline CDR1 is LGHDT and CDR2 is YNNKEL (reference sequence). V lost 0 bases and J 2 bases, leaving 17 bases between the germline ends. The CDR3 consists of 18 residues. This CDR3 reads CASSQDFGRFRGNQPQHF. The CDR3 nucleotides read TGTGCCAGCAGCCAAGATTTTGGCAGGTTTAGGGGCAATCAGCCCCAGCATTTT.

V gene TRBV19 combines with J gene TRBJ1-4, with 7 bases aligning to TRBD1. Germline values: CDR1 LNHDA, CDR2 SQIVND (reference sequence). There are 15 residues in the CDR3. J lost 5 bases, V lost 3 bases, and 6 bases had no gene match. The CDR3 here is CASSMKGQQNEKLFF. The CDR3 DNA reads TGTGCCAGTAGTATGAAGGGACAGCAGAATGAAAAACTGTTTTTT.

This clone was seen only a few times. The chain joins TRBV11-2 to TRBJ2-7, with unresolved D. This CDR3 region has 13 residues. Germline CDR1 is SGHAT and CDR2 is FQNNGV. With 5 bases removed from V and 0 bases from J, the gap between germline ends came to 8 bases. The CDR3 bases are TGTGCCAGCAGCCATCAAAACTCCTACGAGCAGTACTTC. The encoded protein is CASSHQNSYEQYF.

This chain joins TRBV11-2 and TRBJ1-1; the match to TRBD1 covers 8 bases. The CDR3 consists of 20 residues. Germline V gene sequence: CDR1 SGHAT, CDR2 FQNNGV. The V and J ends lost 0 bases and 7 bases, in that order; junction bases with no gene match: 22. The CDR3 here is CASSLDDRGQIGRGQSEAFF. The CDR3 DNA follows: TGTGCCAGCAGCTTAGATGACAGGGGTCAAATAGGTCGTGGACAGAGTGAAGCTTTCTTT.

The V call is TRBV15, the J call TRBJ1-1; D perhaps matches TRBD1 (5 bases). CDR1 is LNHNV, CDR2 YYDKDF, per germline (reference sequence). V was clipped by 1 base and J by 8 bases, with 14 bases between them. The CDR3 runs 14 residues. In DNA form, the CDR3 reads TGTGCCACCAGCAGAGGGAAAGGGGCCACGGAAGCTTTCTTT. Amino acids: CATSRGKGATEAFF.

The chain combines TRBV18 with TRBJ2-5, with D maybe TRBD2 (6 bases). The CDR3 covers 15 residues. From germline, CDR1 is KGHSH and CDR2 LQKENI. Trimming shortened V by 6 bases and J by 2 bases, and 16 bases separated the two germline ends. The CDR3 loop is CASSPGIAAQETQYF. The CDR3 DNA follows: TGTGCCAGCTCCCCGGGGATAGCGGCACAAGAGACCCAGTACTTC.

The chain couples TRBV9 to TRBJ1-2; D is ambiguous. Germline V CDR1 and CDR2: SGDLS, YYNGEE. The CDR3 consists of 15 residues. Trimming removed 0 bases from V and 5 bases from J, with 14 bases in between. CDR3 sequence: CASSVAGETMYGYTF. CDR3 bases: TGTGCCAGCAGCGTAGCCGGGGAGACGATGTATGGCTACACCTTC. The variable domain in full, completed from reference TRBV9 and TRBJ1-2, reads DSGVTQTPKHLITATGQRVTLRCSPRSGDLSVYWYQQSLDQGLQFLIQYYNGEERAKGNILERFSAQQFPDLHSELNLSSLELGDSALYFCASSVAGETMYGYTFGSGTRLTVV.

V is TRBV6-2 or TRBV6-3 and J is TRBJ2-7; D not resolved. The CDR3 consists of 15 residues. Germline values: CDR1 MNHEY, CDR2 SVGEGT. V lost 0 bases and J lost 4, with 13 bases in between. The DNA for the CDR3 is TGTGCCAGCAGTTACTCCAAGGCAGGAAAATACGAGCAGTACTTC. Protein product: CASSYSKAGKYEQYF.

This chain uses TRBV4-1 with TRBJ1-2; no reliable D call. Germline V gives CDR1 MGHRA, CDR2 YSYEKL. V was cut by 1 base and J by 4 bases, with 16 bases left in between. There are 16 residues in the CDR3. The CDR3 nucleotides are TGCGCCAGCAGCCAAGGGCTAGGACCCGCCATCTATGGCTACACCTTC. Residues: CASSQGLGPAIYGYTF.

The chain uses TRBV7-3 and TRBJ2-5; D possibly corresponds to TRBD2 (5 bases). Trimming removed 5 bases from V and 3 bases from J, with 13 bases in between. The CDR3 covers 14 residues. Germline V gene sequence: CDR1 SGHTA, CDR2 FQGTGA. CDR3 sequence (DNA): TGTGCCAGCAGCCGCCGGCCGGAGGAAGAGACCCAGTACTTC. This codes for CASSRRPEEETQYF. The entire variable domain, with the rest obtained from reference TRBV7-3 and TRBJ2-5, is as follows: GAGVSQTPSNKVTEKGKYVELRCDPISGHTALYWYRQSLGQGPEFLIYFQGTGAADDSGLPNDRFFAVRPEGSVSTLKIQRTERGDSAVYLCASSRRPEEETQYFGPGTRLLVL.

The chain couples TRBV5-6 to TRBJ1-1; maybe TRBD1 (5 bases). Germline-derived CDR1 and CDR2 are SGHDT and YYEEEE. Trimming left V 3 bases short and J 8 bases short, with 8 bases between. This CDR3 contains 11 residues. DNA for the CDR3: TGTGCCAGCAGCTACGCAGGGGAAGCTTTCTTT. Its protein is CASSYAGEAFF.

About this clone itself: Relative to the germline gene, one junction end is altered; a read error may explain this. J is TRBJ2-7 and V is TRBV7-7; a weak D match, TRBD1 (6 bases). CDR1 and CDR2 from the germline V gene are SSHAT and FNYEAQ (reference sequence). The CDR3 totals 14 residues. The CDR3 coding sequence is TGTGCTAGCAGCTTAGCTGGCAGGGGCAACGAGCAGTACTTC. It codes for CASSLAGRGNEQYF.